One TCR beta chain is described in this entry. The target antigen is unknown. CDR3 length: 15 residues. Trimming took 0 bases from V and 2 from J, leaving 11 bases between them. Looked up from germline, CDR1 is SGHRS and CDR2 is YFSETQ. TCRdb's table, derived via immunoSEQ multiplex PCR, lists solely in-frame clones and lacks some. Of roughly 270,000 clones in the sample, about 94% were seen once. The entry originates in a study of T cell responses to AZD1222 COVID-19 vaccine. Researchers grouped second doses given at about 4 or about 12 weeks into one pool. General study findings and limits: Close to half of all spike-specific TCRs reportedly target regions of the variants that are unmutated. In all cases, repertoires were sampled only after the peak T cell response. White British donors predominated, females outnumbered males, and clonal diversity was possibly underestimated.

The clonotype originates from an adult who received the AZD1222 COVID-19 vaccine. The rearrangement joins TRBV5-1 to TRBJ2-5, with TRBD2 as a possible D gene (6 bases). The starting material was peripheral blood, obtained 28 days after the second AZD1222 dose. CDR3 loop: CASSLATSQQETQYF. Written as DNA, the CDR3 is TGCGCCAGCAGCTTGGCCACTAGCCAACAAGAGACCCAGTACTTC.